The 7 T cell receptor beta chains reported below all come from one sample, sequenced in a study of vaccination and CD4 T cells after COVID-19. These receptors have no identified antigens. The Oncomine TCR Beta short-read assay sequenced DNA from cultured CD4+ T cells. Each CDR3 protein is one row after TCRdb ran MiXCR on the PCR reads. The table includes under 15,000 distinct CDR3 sequences, approximately 52% detected once. Treatment given: roughly 11-day PBMC culture with coronavirus spike peptide pools or control peptides (ViraFEST assay). Source material: CD4+ T cells from blood, cultured in vitro. The origin of the receptors is a human donor who had recovered from COVID-19.

The chain employs TRBV14 and TRBJ2-1, with 14 bases that match TRBD2. In germline, CDR1 is SGHDN, CDR2 FVKESK. This CDR3 region has 21 residues. The V gene end was trimmed by 6 bases and the J gene end by 2 bases; junction bases not matched to a gene: 18. The CDR3 loop is CASRLYSGTSGRPTTYNEQFF. Here the CDR3 DNA reads TGTGCCAGCAGGTTGTACTCCGGGACTAGCGGGAGACCCACTACCTACAATGAGCAGTTCTTC.

The genes are TRBV5-1 and TRBJ1-1; D ambiguous. Germline CDR1 is SGHRS and CDR2 is YFSETQ. V was trimmed by 4 bases and J by 2 bases, leaving 3 bases between them. The CDR3 totals 11 residues. The CDR3 sequence is CASSLNTEAFF. The DNA for the CDR3 is TGCGCCAGCAGCCTTAACACTGAAGCTTTCTTT. Full variable domain (remainder filled in from reference TRBV5-1 and TRBJ1-1): KAGVTQTPRYLIKTRGQQVTLSCSPISGHRSVSWYQQTPGQGLQFLFEYFSETQRNKGNFPGRFSGRQFSNSRSEMNVSTLELGDSALYLCASSLNTEAFFGQGTRLTVV.

Here the CDR3 DNA reads TGTGCCAGCAGCTTAATCTCAGCCGCCGCGGGGGAGCAGTACTTC. Translated, it gives CASSLISAAAGEQYF. The chain couples TRBV7-3 to TRBJ2-7; possible D gene TRBD2, 6 bases. Germline V gene lookup returns CDR1 SGHTA and CDR2 FQGTGA. V was cut by 1 base and J by 7 bases, with 17 bases left in between. This CDR3 spans 15 amino acids.

The chain has TRBV6-2 or TRBV6-3 and TRBJ2-1, with D possibly matching TRBD1 (6 bases). The CDR3 is 13 residues long. V lost 5 bases to trimming and J lost 4 bases, with 9 bases between them. Germline V gives CDR1 MNHEY, CDR2 SVGEGT. CDR3 coding DNA: TGTGCCAGCAGTACGGACAGTTACAATGAGCAGTTCTTC. It yields the protein CASSTDSYNEQFF.

The J gene is TRBJ1-1, the V gene TRBV6-1; the D is unclear. The ends were cut back, 5 bases at V and 8 bases at J, with 18 bases in the middle. The CDR3 is 14 amino acids. Per the germline V gene, CDR1 is MNHNS and CDR2 is SASEGT. The DNA of the CDR3 is TGTGCCAGCAGTCGATCCTCGCCCCGCTCCGAAGCTTTCTTT. It translates to CASSRSSPRSEAFF.

The CDR3 sequence: CASSLPAFRSLGTQYF. CDR3 coding DNA: TGTGCCAGCAGTTTACCCGCCTTTCGATCCCTAGGTACGCAGTATTTT. V gene TRBV12-3 or TRBV12-4 combines with J gene TRBJ2-3; D gene ambiguous. Trimming pared 2 bases from V and 8 bases from J, leaving 20 bases between. The CDR3 has 16 amino acids.

The chain is built from TRBV20-1 and TRBJ2-2; TRBD1 is a possible D gene (6 bases). CDR1 DFQATT and CDR2 SNEGSKA come from the germline V gene (reference sequence). The V end was cut by 6 bases, the J end by 2 bases, with 16 bases between. The CDR3 sequence is 15 residues long. CDR3 protein: CSASRQDPNTGELFF. Written as DNA, the CDR3 is TGCAGTGCCTCACGACAGGACCCCAACACCGGGGAGCTGTTTTTT.